These 32 T cell receptor beta chains originate from one sample sequenced in a study of OX40 agonist ivuxolimab in advanced cancers. The library was produced with the immunoSEQ multiplex PCR assay. TCRdb re-hosts the immuneACCESS table, in-frame sequences only. Its copies lack some clones; in the studies checked, an unresolved V gene accounts for under half of them, and the cause for the rest is not known. The sample yields about 100,000 clones; 89% were counted once. Around 0.16% of the sample goes to the ten largest clones. Material: CD4+ or CD8+ T cells sorted from blood, obtained in a trial of the OX40 agonist ivuxolimab. These receptors were collected from an adult with an advanced solid tumor such as melanoma, head and neck, liver or kidney cancer.

The rearrangement joins TRBV28 to TRBJ1-5, with 8 nucleotides matching TRBD1. This CDR3 region has 17 residues. J was trimmed by 1 base and V by 6 bases; bases with no gene match: 11. The germline gives CDR1 MDHEN, CDR2 SYDVKM. The CDR3 sequence: CASSIPGQGMSNQPQHF. In DNA, the CDR3 is TGTGCCAGCAGCATACCCGGACAGGGAATGAGCAATCAGCCCCAGCATTTT.

The V and J genes are TRBV28 and TRBJ2-7; TRBD2 might be the D (6 bases). The ends were cut back, 4 bases at V and 1 base at J, with 11 bases in the middle. The CDR3 covers 14 residues. CDR1 and CDR2 (germline): MDHEN, SYDVKM. The CDR3 DNA reads TGTGCCAGCAGTTACTTCGGGAGTTCCTACGAGCAGTACTTC. Translated: CASSYFGSSYEQYF.

The chain couples TRBV6-1 to TRBJ2-6; 7 nucleotides line up with TRBD1. V trimming: 4 bases; J trimming: 2 bases; junction bases outside the gene matches: 8. CDR1 and CDR2 (germline): MNHNS, SASEGT. This CDR3 is built from 17 residues. CDR3 in amino acids: CASSGQGHVAGANVLTF. The CDR3 DNA follows: TGTGCCAGCAGTGGACAGGGTCATGTAGCTGGGGCCAACGTCCTGACTTTC.

The gene calls are TRBV5-1 and TRBJ1-4, with D tentatively TRBD1 (6 bases). The CDR3 length is 15 residues. Germline V gene lookup returns CDR1 SGHRS and CDR2 YFSETQ. The V end was cut by 6 bases, the J end by 2 bases, with 14 bases between. The CDR3 sequence is CASKNAGATNEKLFF. DNA of the CDR3: TGCGCCAGCAAAAATGCGGGGGCTACTAATGAAAAACTGTTTTTT. The full variable domain, its missing parts supplied by reference TRBV5-1 and TRBJ1-4, is KAGVTQTPRYLIKTRGQQVTLSCSPISGHRSVSWYQQTPGQGLQFLFEYFSETQRNKGNFPGRFSGRQFSNSRSEMNVSTLELGDSALYLCASKNAGATNEKLFFGSGTQLSVL.

The chain couples TRBV29-1 to TRBJ2-2; weak D call: TRBD1 (5 bases). The V end was cut by 6 bases, the J end by 6 bases, with 23 bases between. This CDR3 contains 16 residues. Germline CDR1 SQVTM, CDR2 ANQGSEA. CDR3 sequence: CSVDLGPPSPSGELFF. CDR3 DNA sequence: TGCAGCGTCGACCTGGGGCCTCCTAGTCCGTCCGGGGAGCTGTTTTTT.

The gene calls are TRBV6-5 and TRBJ2-1; weak D call: TRBD1 (6 bases). The germline V gene encodes CDR1 MNHEY and CDR2 SVGAGI. This CDR3 spans 15 amino acids. Trimming shortened V by 0 bases and J by 4 bases, and 10 bases separated the two germline ends. The CDR3 DNA is TGTGCCAGCAGTTACTCAGGACAGACTTACAATGAGCAGTTCTTC. As protein: CASSYSGQTYNEQFF.

The chain's CDR3 is CASRSPGQGPSYF. CDR3 DNA sequence: TGTGCCAGCAGGTCCCCGGGACAGGGCCCCTCGTACTTC. The chain couples TRBV6-5 to TRBJ2-7, with 9 bases matching TRBD1. The junction had 12 bases not matched to a gene; V was cut back by 6 bases and J by 12 bases. The CDR3 contains 13 residues. Germline lookup yields CDR1 MNHEY and CDR2 SVGAGI.

This chain uses TRBV2 with TRBJ1-5; unclear D gene. V lost 7 bases to trimming and J lost 2 bases, with 15 bases between them. Per germline, CDR1 SNHLY and CDR2 FYNNEI. The CDR3 loop spans 15 amino acids. The CDR3 DNA reads as TGTGCCAGCAAGGTCGGAACCCAGGGCAATCAGCCCCAGCATTTT. This sequence encodes CASKVGTQGNQPQHF.

This clone has only one observation. Different DNA sequences within this sample yield the same CDR3. V and J are TRBV28 and TRBJ1-2; possible D gene TRBD1, 5 bases. The CDR3 is 12 amino acids. Trimming left V 4 bases short and J 4 bases short, with 7 bases between. From germline, CDR1 is MDHEN and CDR2 SYDVKM. CDR3 in amino acids: CASSSGGYGYTF. The CDR3 region has the DNA TGTGCCAGCAGTTCCGGGGGCTATGGCTACACCTTC.

The V and J genes are TRBV11-1 and TRBJ2-2, with 13 bases fitting TRBD2. The length of the CDR3 is 16 residues. The germline V gene encodes CDR1 SGHAT and CDR2 FQDESV (reference sequence). V lost 6 bases, J lost 6 bases, and 7 bases stayed unmatched. The chain's CDR3 is CASRPTSGRAAGELFF. The CDR3 DNA sequence: TGTGCCAGCAGGCCAACTAGCGGGAGGGCCGCCGGGGAGCTGTTTTTT.

A few counts support this clone. The chain links TRBV10-3 to TRBJ1-5; D unclear. The CDR3 extends over 12 amino acids. The germline V and J ends were trimmed by 9 bases and 0 bases, with 6 bases remaining between them. Germline CDR1 reads ENHRY; CDR2 reads SYGVKD. The CDR3 coding sequence is TGTGCCATTGGCGATAGCAATCAGCCCCAGCATTTT. This sequence encodes CAIGDSNQPQHF.

The CDR3 here is CATSSRTDRYNEQFF. The DNA of the CDR3 is TGTGCCACCAGCAGCAGGACAGATCGTTACAATGAGCAGTTCTTC. The chain recombines TRBV15 with TRBJ2-1; possibly TRBD1 for D (6 bases). V was trimmed by 3 bases and J by 4 bases, leaving 13 bases between them. Germline lookup yields CDR1 LNHNV and CDR2 YYDKDF (reference sequence). The CDR3 has 15 amino acids.

This chain links TRBV28 with TRBJ2-3; 8 bases match TRBD2. Looked up from germline, CDR1 is MDHEN and CDR2 is SYDVKM. V trimming: 5 bases; J trimming: 2 bases; junction bases outside the gene matches: 9. This CDR3 has 16 residues. This CDR3 is CASSMGLVVLTDTQYF. Here the CDR3 DNA reads TGTGCCAGCAGTATGGGACTAGTTGTTCTCACAGATACGCAGTATTTT.

V gene TRBV4-1 combines with J gene TRBJ1-3; the D is unclear. The CDR3 runs 17 residues. Germline CDR1 is MGHRA and CDR2 is YSYEKL. V was clipped by 2 bases and J by 1 base, with 15 bases between them. The CDR3 region is CASSQITVFGSGNTIYF. CDR3 bases: TGCGCCAGCAGCCAAATAACGGTCTTTGGGTCTGGAAACACCATATATTTT.

The V and J genes are TRBV29-1 and TRBJ2-5; D possibly uses TRBD1 or TRBD2 (5 bases each). CDR3 size: 12 residues. V lost 7 bases and J 8 bases, leaving 17 bases between the germline ends. Germline values: CDR1 SQVTM, CDR2 ANQGSEA. Here the CDR3 reads CSGGEGRGTQYF. CDR3 DNA sequence: TGCAGCGGAGGCGAGGGACGGGGAACCCAGTACTTC. Complete variable domain (other parts from reference TRBV29-1 and TRBJ2-5): SAVISQKPSRDICQRGTSLTIQCQVDSQVTMMFWYRQQPGQSLTLIATANQGSEATYESGFVIDKFPISRPNLTFSTLTVSNMSPEDSSIYLCSGGEGRGTQYFGPGTRLLVL.

CDR3: CAWSVGPTLYNEQFF. CDR3 DNA: TGTGCCTGGAGTGTAGGCCCGACCCTCTACAATGAGCAGTTCTTC. The rearrangement links TRBV30 to TRBJ2-1; D is undetermined. CDR3 size: 15 residues. The V and J ends lost 0 bases and 3 bases respectively, with 12 bases between them. CDR1 is GTSNPN and CDR2 is SVGIG in the germline V gene (reference sequence).

V usage is TRBV18 and J usage is TRBJ1-1; the D is unclear. The V and J ends lost 3 bases and 6 bases respectively, with 17 bases between them. Germline lookup yields CDR1 KGHSH and CDR2 LQKENI. CDR3 length: 15 amino acids. CDR3 amino acids: CASSPGRSQGAEAFF. CDR3 in DNA: TGTGCCAGCTCACCGGGGAGGAGCCAAGGCGCTGAAGCTTTCTTT.

The chain recombines TRBV9 with TRBJ1-2, with a weak D call TRBD1 (5 bases). V lost 3 bases and J lost 1, with 16 bases in between. In germline, CDR1 is SGDLS, CDR2 YYNGEE. This CDR3 is 16 amino acids long. The CDR3 sequence: CASSGPKGPFNYGYTF. CDR3 in DNA: TGTGCCAGCAGCGGCCCGAAGGGACCGTTTAACTATGGCTACACCTTC.

The J gene is TRBJ1-3, the V gene TRBV14, with unresolved D. The length of the CDR3 is 18 residues. V was cut by 2 bases and J by 4 bases, with 21 bases left in between. The germline V gene has CDR1 SGHDN and CDR2 FVKESK. CDR3 sequence: CASSQLTLGWISGNTIYF. The CDR3 nucleotides are TGTGCCAGCAGCCAACTTACCCTGGGCTGGATTTCCGGAAACACCATATATTTT.

This chain connects TRBV19 to TRBJ1-5; D gene ambiguous. This CDR3 comprises 13 residues. Trimming stripped 5 bases from V and 0 bases from J, with 5 bases between. CDR1 is LNHDA, CDR2 SQIVND, per germline (reference sequence). The CDR3 loop reads CASSRVSNQPQHF. For the CDR3, the DNA is TGTGCCAGTAGTCGAGTTAGCAATCAGCCCCAGCATTTT.

This rearrangement joins TRBV5-1 to TRBJ2-1; tentative D call: TRBD1 (5 bases). CDR1 and CDR2 (germline): SGHRS, YFSETQ. Trimming pared 0 bases from V and 7 bases from J, leaving 8 bases between. The CDR3 spans 13 residues. CDR3 loop: CASSLGGANEQFF. CDR3 nucleotides: TGCGCCAGCAGCTTGGGTGGGGCGAATGAGCAGTTCTTC.

The chain joins TRBV5-4 to TRBJ2-1; 10 nucleotides align to TRBD2. This CDR3 contains 17 residues. CDR1 and CDR2 from the germline V gene are SGHNT and YYREEE (reference sequence). Trimming removed 3 bases from V and 0 bases from J; junction bases left unmatched: 6. CDR3 region: CASSSRVAGGSYNEQFF. In DNA form, the CDR3 reads TGTGCCAGCAGCTCCCGGGTAGCGGGGGGCTCCTACAATGAGCAGTTCTTC.

This chain joins TRBV18 and TRBJ2-6; no clear D gene. This CDR3 is built from 19 residues. Germline CDR1 KGHSH, CDR2 LQKENI. V was shortened by 5 bases and J by 0 bases, with 20 bases between the two germline ends. The CDR3 protein is CASSSYVTTATSGANVLTF. The CDR3 DNA follows: TGTGCCAGCTCATCCTATGTTACTACGGCTACCTCTGGGGCCAACGTCCTGACTTTC. Using reference TRBV18 and TRBJ2-6 for the parts outside the CDR3, the full variable domain is NAGVMQNPRHLVRRRGQEARLRCSPMKGHSHVYWYRQLPEEGLKFMVYLQKENIIDESGMPKERFSAEFPKEGPSILRIQQVVRGDSAAYFCASSSYVTTATSGANVLTFGAGSRLTVL.

V usage is TRBV6-4 and J usage is TRBJ2-3; 12 nucleotides line up with TRBD2. CDR3 length: 15 residues. From germline, CDR1 is MRHNA and CDR2 SNTAGT. V shed 6 bases, J shed 5 bases, and the junction held 6 bases outside the gene matches. Here the CDR3 reads CASSWTSGNGDTQYF. Here the CDR3 DNA reads TGTGCCAGCAGCTGGACTAGCGGGAACGGAGATACGCAGTATTTT.

J is TRBJ1-3 and V is TRBV18; no definite D call. CDR3 size: 15 residues. The germline gives CDR1 KGHSH, CDR2 LQKENI. V was trimmed by 8 bases and J by 0 bases, leaving 14 bases between them. CDR3 in DNA: TGTGCCAGCCGATCCGACACGAGCTCTGGAAACACCATATATTTT. As protein: CASRSDTSSGNTIYF. The full variable domain, completed using reference TRBV18 and TRBJ1-3, is NAGVMQNPRHLVRRRGQEARLRCSPMKGHSHVYWYRQLPEEGLKFMVYLQKENIIDESGMPKERFSAEFPKEGPSILRIQQVVRGDSAAYFCASRSDTSSGNTIYFGEGSWLTVV.

The chain couples TRBV19 to TRBJ2-1; D is ambiguous. The CDR3 runs to 13 residues. Looked up from germline, CDR1 is LNHDA and CDR2 is SQIVND (reference sequence). V shed 4 bases and J shed 6 bases, with 10 bases lying between them. The CDR3 here is CASSRGWGNEQFF. Written as DNA, the CDR3 is TGTGCCAGTAGTAGGGGATGGGGCAATGAGCAGTTCTTC.

The chain combines TRBV10-3 with TRBJ1-5, with 9 positions matching TRBD1. Germline assignment: CDR1 ENHRY and CDR2 SYGVKD. The CDR3 contains 14 residues. Trimming took 4 bases from V and 7 from J; bases not matched to a gene: 5. The DNA for the CDR3 is TGTGCCATCAGTGGGGACAGGGAGGACCAGCCCCAGCATTTT. Translation gives CAISGDREDQPQHF.

This sequence joins TRBV5-4 and TRBJ1-2; D possibly corresponds to TRBD1 (6 bases). There are 15 residues in the CDR3. CDR1 is SGHNT and CDR2 is YYREEE in the germline V gene (reference sequence). The V end lost 4 bases, the J end lost 8 bases, and 21 bases lay between the germline ends. The CDR3 sequence is CASSLRTRGARGYTF. For the CDR3, the DNA is TGTGCCAGCAGCCTACGTACGCGGGGGGCAAGGGGCTACACCTTC. Complete variable domain (other parts from reference TRBV5-4 and TRBJ1-2): ETGVTQSPTHLIKTRGQQVTLRCSSQSGHNTVSWYQQALGQGPQFIFQYYREEENGRGNFPPRFSGLQFPNYSSELNVNALELDDSALYLCASSLRTRGARGYTFGSGTRLTVV.

This clone was counted once. The V and J genes are TRBV5-1 and TRBJ2-3; tentatively, D is TRBD2 (6 bases). The V gene lost 0 bases and the J gene lost 4 bases, with 9 bases spanning the gap. CDR1 SGHRS and CDR2 YFSETQ come from the germline V gene. This CDR3 region has 14 residues. For the CDR3, the DNA is TGCGCCAGCAGCTTGGGACTAGGTGCAGATACGCAGTATTTT. Protein: CASSLGLGADTQYF.

The V gene is TRBV30, the J gene TRBJ1-1; D is perhaps TRBD1 (6 bases). The CDR3 is made up of 11 amino acids. Germline CDR1 reads GTSNPN; CDR2 reads SVGIG (reference sequence). Trimming pared 6 bases from V and 8 bases from J, leaving 13 bases between. CDR3 amino acids: CACTGMGEAFF. The CDR3 DNA sequence: TGTGCCTGTACAGGGATGGGGGAAGCTTTCTTT. Supplemented by reference TRBV30 and TRBJ1-1, the full variable domain reads SQTIHQWPATLVQPVGSPLSLECTVEGTSNPNLYWYRQAAGRGLQLLFYSVGIGQISSEVPQNLSASRPQDRQFILSSKKLLLSDSGFYLCACTGMGEAFFGQGTRLTVV.

This sequence joins TRBV2 and TRBJ2-2; possibly TRBD1 for D (6 bases). V was clipped by 7 bases and J by 2 bases, with 14 bases between them. The CDR3 consists of 15 residues. Germline CDR1 and CDR2: SNHLY and FYNNEI. CDR3 bases: TGTGCCAGCAAGGCTGTGGGGGCAAACACCGGGGAGCTGTTTTTT. Residues: CASKAVGANTGELFF.

The chain links TRBV18 to TRBJ1-5, with 7 positions matching TRBD1. The CDR3 sequence is 17 residues long. CDR1 and CDR2 from the germline V gene are KGHSH and LQKENI. J was trimmed by 3 bases and V by 1 base; bases with no gene match: 9. CDR3 residues: CASSPQVGTVHNQPQHF. The CDR3 DNA follows: TGTGCCAGCTCACCACAAGTAGGGACAGTGCACAATCAGCCCCAGCATTTT.